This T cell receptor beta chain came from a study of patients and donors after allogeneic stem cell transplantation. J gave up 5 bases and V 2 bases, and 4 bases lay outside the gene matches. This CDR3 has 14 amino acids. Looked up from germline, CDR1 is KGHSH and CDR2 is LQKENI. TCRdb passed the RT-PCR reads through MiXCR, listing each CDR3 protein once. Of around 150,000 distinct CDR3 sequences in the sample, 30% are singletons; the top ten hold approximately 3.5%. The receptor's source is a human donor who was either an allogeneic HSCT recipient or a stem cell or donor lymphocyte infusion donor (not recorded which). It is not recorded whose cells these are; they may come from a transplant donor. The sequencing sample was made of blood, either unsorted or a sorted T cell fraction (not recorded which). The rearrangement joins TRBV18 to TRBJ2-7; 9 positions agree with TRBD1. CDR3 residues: CASSPGTGLDEQYF. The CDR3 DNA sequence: TGTGCCAGCTCACCAGGGACAGGGCTCGACGAGCAGTACTTC.